This T cell receptor (beta chain) was recorded in a study of Ad26.COV2.S vaccination and SARS-CoV-2 variants. Study details: Donor had been placed in the Ad26.COV2.S arm of the COV1001 trial. Dosing was one shot or two shots 56 days apart. Findings and limits, study-wide: Spike-specific TCR breadth was greater in vaccine than placebo recipients. Measurements of TCR breadth and depth may have given underestimates of the total T cell responses.

The treatment is: roughly 20 received Ad26.COV2.S at low or high dose, single or two shots; roughly 5 received placebo; per-sample allocation not given. Day 63 following the first vaccine or placebo injection was when the samples were taken. Assay used: immunoSEQ multiplex PCR; TCRdb lists only in-frame clones, some missing. The table records some 250,000 clones, around 89% of them present only once. Details on this clone: As yet, its antigen is unknown.

Sequenced here: peripheral blood, sampled in a trial of Ad26.COV2.S vaccine versus placebo. This sequence originates from a person between 18 and 60 years old who received the Ad26.COV2.S COVID-19 vaccine or a placebo.

Here the CDR3 DNA reads TGTGCCTGGAGTGATATACACGAGCAGTACTTC. This gives the protein CAWSDIHEQYF. J is TRBJ2-7 and V is TRBV30; unclear D gene. CDR3 size: 11 residues. The germline V and J ends were trimmed by 1 base and 5 bases, with 6 bases remaining between them. The V gene's germline CDR1 is GTSNPN and CDR2 SVGIG (reference sequence).